A selection of T cell receptor beta chains follows, all from one sample in a study of blood T cell repertoires in COVID-19. The repertoire was sequenced with immunoSEQ multiplex PCR; TCRdb's copy has only in-frame clones and lacks some. The table shows approximately 100,000 clones, with approximately 85% occurring only once. The sequencing input was peripheral blood. The receptor source for this set is a human donor in a cohort sampled during active COVID-19. CDR3s include the opening cysteine and the closing phenylalanine or tryptophan. The D gene is left open where the match is weak. Size values are once, few and many counts, or a class for expanded clones, and some rows have none.

TRBD1	-	TRBJ2-3	TRBV5-1	TGCGCCAGCAGCTTGGGGGGACAGGGCACAGATACGCAGTATTTT	CASSLGGQGTDTQYF
-	-	TRBJ1-1	TRBV7-9	TGTGCCAGCAGCTTATGTAGGGGGTCAACTGAAGCTTTCTTT	CASSLCRGSTEAFF
TRBD1	-	TRBJ1-6	TRBV5-1	TGCGCCAGCAGCACGGGACAGGGGGCAATATCACCCCTCCACTTT	CASSTGQGAISPLHF
TRBD1	-	TRBJ2-5	TRBV4-3	TGCGCCAGCAGCCAACAGACAGGGATTGGAGAGACCCAGTACTTC	CASSQQTGIGETQYF
TRBD1	-	TRBJ1-2	TRBV19	TGTGCCAGTAGTATGCGGACAGGCGATAATTATGGCTACACCTTC	CASSMRTGDNYGYTF
-	-	TRBJ2-7	TRBV5-1	TGCGCCAGCTCCCTCACAGGGTACGAGCAGTACTTC	CASSLTGYEQYF
TRBD2	-	TRBJ2-1	TRBV6-4	TGTGCCAGCAGTGTAGCGGGAGGGCCGAACAATGAGCAGTTCTTC	CASSVAGGPNNEQFF
TRBD2	-	TRBJ2-2	TRBV9	TGTGCCAGCAGCGTCAGCGGGGTGAATTTTTTT	CASSVSGVNFF
-	-	TRBJ1-4	TRBV20-1	TGCAGTGCTGTTGACAGTTTTAGACTGTTTTTT	CSAVDSFRLFF
TRBD1	-	TRBJ2-7	TRBV4-3	TGCGCCAGCAGCCAAGAAATCGGGACAGCCTACGAGCAGTACTTC	CASSQEIGTAYEQYF
-	-	TRBJ2-2	TRBV7-3	TGTGCCAGCAGCTTGTCGGCGGGAAGCGGGGAGCTGTTTTTT	CASSLSAGSGELFF
-	-	TRBJ2-1	TRBV18	TGTGCCAGCGGTCCCGGGGTGGGGAATGAGCAGTTCTTC	CASGPGVGNEQFF
-	-	TRBJ2-2	TRBV11-2	TGTGCCAGCAGCTTAGCGGGGTACACCGGGGAGCTGTTTTTT	CASSLAGYTGELFF
-	-	TRBJ1-2	TRBV3-1/TRBV3-2	TGTGCCAGCAGCCAAGATACCGGGGGATCCTATGGCTACACCTTC	CASSQDTGGSYGYTF
TRBD1	-	TRBJ2-7	TRBV13	TGTGCCAGCAGCACCTTCGGGACAGCCTACGAGCAGTACTTC	CASSTFGTAYEQYF
-	-	TRBJ1-2	TRBV3-1/TRBV3-2	TGTGCCAGCAGCCAAGACCACGCAGGGACTTATGGCTACACCTTC	CASSQDHAGTYGYTF
-	-	TRBJ2-5	TRBV24-1	TGTGCCACCAGTGATTTTGCGGGGGCCGGGGAGACCCAGTACTTC	CATSDFAGAGETQYF
-	-	TRBJ1-5	TRBV7-2	TGTGCCAGCAGCTGGGGTAGGGAGGGCAATCAGCCCCAGCATTTT	CASSWGREGNQPQHF
TRBD1	-	TRBJ2-7	TRBV12-3/TRBV12-4	TGTGCCAGCAGTCCGGACAGGGTCGAGCAGTACTTC	CASSPDRVEQYF
TRBD2	few	TRBJ2-1	TRBV9	TGTGCCAGCGGCAGACTAGCGGGGTGGCGTGAGCAGTTCTTC	CASGRLAGWREQFF
-	once	TRBJ2-2	TRBV9	TGTGCCAGCAGCGTAGGACAGGGAGGAGGCTCCGGGGAGCTGTTTTTT	CASSVGQGGGSGELFF
-	-	TRBJ1-6	TRBV23-1	TGCGCCAGCAGGGGGACCAGGGGTAGCAATTCACCCCTCCACTTT	CASRGTRGSNSPLHF
TRBD1	-	TRBJ1-5	TRBV27	TGTGCCAGCTCTGACAGGGACAATCAGCCCCAGCATTTT	CASSDRDNQPQHF
TRBD1	once	TRBJ1-2	TRBV19	TGTGCCAGTAGTGGGGACAGGGGGTACTATGGCTACACCTTC	CASSGDRGYYGYTF
-	-	TRBJ2-3	TRBV19	TGTGCCAGTAGTATAGTGGAACAGGGCACAGATACGCAGTATTTT	CASSIVEQGTDTQYF
TRBD1	-	TRBJ2-1	TRBV7-9	TGTGCCAGCAGCGCAGACAGGGGTAATGAGCAGTTCTTC	CASSADRGNEQFF
-	-	TRBJ2-1	TRBV7-3	TGTGCCAGCAGCTTAGGGCTAGCGAGAATCAATGAGCAGTTCTTC	CASSLGLARINEQFF
-	-	TRBJ1-2	TRBV2	TGTGCCAGCAGTGGGGGAGAAGGCTATGGCTACACCTTC	CASSGGEGYGYTF
-	-	TRBJ2-1	TRBV12-3/TRBV12-4	TGTGCCAGCAGACGTACAGGGAATGAGCAGTTCTTC	CASRRTGNEQFF